This entry lists 3 T cell receptor beta chains sequenced from one sample in a study of T cell clonality in common variable immunodeficiency. Overall study findings and caveats: In common variable immunodeficiency, TCR beta chains reportedly carried fewer deletions and N-nucleotide insertions.

Profiled with immunoSEQ multiplex PCR; TCRdb holds only in-frame clones, not every one. The sample shows 25,000 to 35,000 clones, none of them appearing just once. The antigens of these receptors remain unknown. The sample taken for sequencing was peripheral blood mononuclear cells. These receptors all stem from a human donor with common variable immunodeficiency.

This clone was counted at least ten times. The read ends 3 residues shy of where the CDR3 ends; the end is completed using the germline J gene. This chain links TRBV20-1 with TRBJ2-7; tentatively, D is TRBD2 (6 bases). CDR1 is DFQATT and CDR2 is SNEGSKA in the germline V gene (reference sequence). The CDR3 runs 12 residues. V was shortened by 7 bases and J by 3 bases, with 13 bases between the two germline ends. CDR3 DNA, as far as it was read: TGCAGTGGATCGGGGGAAAACTACGAG. Translation: CSGSGENYE. The CDR3 in full is CSGSGENYEQYF.

This clone was recorded at least ten times. The CDR3 end lies 3 residues beyond the end of the read and is filled in from the germline J gene. V usage is TRBV7-6 and J usage is TRBJ2-5; 10 nucleotides match TRBD1. Germline CDR1 reads SGHVS; CDR2 reads FNYEAQ. J gave up 5 bases and V 3 bases, and 9 bases lay outside the gene matches. The CDR3 is 16 amino acids. CDR3 loop: CASSFDRGRRQETQYF. The CDR3 DNA, read in part, is TGTGCCAGCAGCTTCGACAGGGGGCGTCGACAGGAGACC. Looking up the rest from reference TRBV7-6 and TRBJ2-5 gives the full variable domain: GAGVSQSPRYKVTKRGQDVALRCDPISGHVSLYWYRQALGQGPEFLTYFNYEAQQDKSGLPNDRFSAERPEGSISTLTIQRTEQRDSAMYRCASSFDRGRRQETQYFGPGTRLLVL.

Ten or more counts support this clone. The read finishes 3 residues shy of the CDR3 end, and the germline J gene is used to complete it. The chain joins TRBV30 to TRBJ2-5; no clear D gene. V was clipped by 4 bases and J by 5 bases, with 5 bases between them. Germline CDR1 reads GTSNPN; CDR2 reads SVGIG (reference sequence). This CDR3 contains 10 residues. The CDR3 sequence is CAWKGETQYF. CDR3 DNA, as far as it was read: TGTGCCTGGAAGGGCGAGACC.